The T cell receptor (beta chain) described here comes from a study of blood T cell repertoires in COVID-19. The table came from immunoSEQ multiplex PCR; TCRdb's copy has only in-frame clones and leaves some out. The table has roughly 34,000 clones, roughly nine tenths seen once. The CDR3 extends over 15 amino acids. Unmatched junction bases numbered 10, after V lost 1 base and J lost 8 bases. From germline, CDR1 is LGHDT and CDR2 YNNKEL (reference sequence). The chain uses TRBV3-1 (or the pseudogene TRBV3-2) and TRBJ1-2; 7 bases agree with TRBD1. This sequence originates from a woman older than 75 with active or convalescent COVID-19. Sequencing used peripheral blood. CDR3 sequence (DNA): TGTGCCAGCAGCCAAGCTCTGACGACAGGGCACGGCTACACCTTC. Its translation is CASSQALTTGHGYTF.